Below are 9 T cell receptor beta chains sequenced from a single sample in a study of metastatic and nonmetastatic thyroid tumors. With MiXCR, TCRdb reprocessed the PCR reads. The table lists approximately 32,000 clones, 20% to 25% of them singletons, with around 3% in the top ten. Each patient went into thyroid surgery without having received any treatment. The sample comprised tumor tissue. The origin of the receptors is a male donor with papillary thyroid cancer or a benign thyroid nodule (not recorded which). Some clones in this sample may be carry-over from other donors' samples.

The chain links TRBV28 to TRBJ2-5, with D perhaps TRBD1 (6 bases). V lost 6 bases, J lost 5 bases, and 13 bases lay in between. Germline V gene lookup returns CDR1 MDHEN and CDR2 SYDVKM. This CDR3 region has 13 residues. In nucleotides, the CDR3 is TGTGCCAGCAGGGCACAGGGTGTGGAGACCCAGTACTTC. Translating gives CASRAQGVETQYF.

This clone is medium-sized (0.01 to 0.1%) in the sample. This sequence joins TRBV2 and TRBJ1-1, with a tentative D call TRBD1 (6 bases). V was pared by 6 bases and J by 1 base, with 18 bases between. The length of the CDR3 is 16 residues. Looked up from germline, CDR1 is SNHLY and CDR2 is FYNNEI. As DNA, the CDR3 is TGTGCCAGCAGGGATGGGACACCACTGCCGAACACTGAAGCTTTCTTT. Residues: CASRDGTPLPNTEAFF. Drawing the rest from reference TRBV2 and TRBJ1-1, the complete variable domain is EPEVTQTPSHQVTQMGQEVILRCVPISNHLYFYWYRQILGQKVEFLVSFYNNEISEKSEIFDDQFSVERPDGSNFTLKIRSTKLEDSAMYFCASRDGTPLPNTEAFFGQGTRLTVV.

Ten or more counts support this clone. The chain is built from TRBV15 and TRBJ2-1; D gene unclear. CDR3 length: 13 amino acids. Germline CDR1 reads LNHNV; CDR2 reads YYDKDF (reference sequence). Trimming took 1 base from V and 7 from J, leaving 8 bases between them. CDR3 loop: CATSRGSGNEQFF. In DNA, the CDR3 is TGTGCCACCAGCAGAGGGTCTGGGAATGAGCAGTTCTTC.

This clone was counted at least ten times. This clone may be a read error of a much larger clone one base away. Different DNA sequences within this sample yield the same CDR3. V is TRBV20-1 and J is TRBJ2-2, with D unclear. Trimming removed 1 base at V and 2 bases at J, with 8 bases between. Germline V gene lookup returns CDR1 DFQATT and CDR2 SNEGSKA (reference sequence). This CDR3 region has 14 residues. The CDR3: CSARVVSNTGELFF. In DNA form, the CDR3 reads TGCAGTGCTAGAGTTGTGAGCAACACCGGGGAGCTGTTTTTT.

Many counts were recorded for this clone. The rearrangement joins TRBV13 to TRBJ2-3; the D is unclear. The CDR3 runs to 12 residues. V lost 3 bases, J lost 3 bases, and 4 bases lay in between. Germline V gives CDR1 PRHDT, CDR2 FYEKMQ (reference sequence). This chain's CDR3 is CASSFGTDTQYF. The CDR3 DNA sequence: TGTGCCAGCAGCTTCGGGACAGATACGCAGTATTTT.

In this sample, this clone is medium-sized. The chain has TRBV20-1 and TRBJ2-7, with unresolved D. CDR3 length: 14 amino acids. Trimming shortened V by 6 bases and J by 3 bases, and 18 bases separated the two germline ends. CDR1 is DFQATT, CDR2 SNEGSKA, per germline (reference sequence). The CDR3 nucleotides read TGCAGTGCCCCCGACCCAACAATCAACTACGAGCAGTACTTC. It codes for CSAPDPTINYEQYF.

At least ten counts were recorded for this clone. This rearrangement joins TRBV12-3 or TRBV12-4 to TRBJ2-2; D call uncertain. Trimming took 7 bases from V and 2 from J, leaving 14 bases between them. The CDR3 is 15 residues long. CDR3 region: CASTSRAVNTGELFF. The CDR3 nucleotides read TGTGCCAGCACCTCAAGGGCAGTTAACACCGGGGAGCTGTTTTTT.

The chain joins TRBV29-1 to TRBJ1-2; D is ambiguous. CDR1 and CDR2 (germline): SQVTM, ANQGSEA. CDR3 length: 12 amino acids. Trimming removed 4 bases at V and 5 bases at J, with 11 bases between. In nucleotides, the CDR3 is TGCAGCGTTGGCCCTTCGGGGTATGGCTACACCTTC. This sequence encodes CSVGPSGYGYTF.

Notes on this clone: One end of the junction is discordant with germline, which a read error may explain. The CDR3 sequence is CASNYNSRTDTQYF. The CDR3 bases are TGTGCCAGCAATTACAACTCACGCACAGATACGCAGTATTTT. The chain has TRBV6-5 and TRBJ2-3; D unclear. This CDR3 is built from 14 residues. Germline loops: CDR1 MNHEY, CDR2 SVGAGI.